This T cell receptor (beta chain) was recorded in a study of breast tumors, draining lymph nodes, adjacent tissues. TCRdb ran MiXCR on the multiplex PCR reads and lists one entry per CDR3 protein. The sample carries about 35,000 distinct CDR3 sequences, 36% recorded once. The sample holds a few counts of this clonotype. Sequencing used breast tumor tissue. This TCR was sampled from a female donor with breast cancer. Some clones in this sample may be carry-over from other donors' samples.

The CDR3 nucleotides read TGCAGTGCTAGAGACCGGACAGGGGGTTATGGCTACACCTTC. It specifies CSARDRTGGYGYTF. V is TRBV20-1 and J is TRBJ1-2; 10 positions match TRBD1. Trimming removed 0 bases from V and 5 bases from J; junction bases left unmatched: 3. Germline V gene lookup returns CDR1 DFQATT and CDR2 SNEGSKA (reference sequence). The CDR3 is 14 residues long.